This TCR beta chain was found in a study of STAT5B mutations in CD4+ large granular lymphocyte leukemia (dated by TCRdb to 2022 to 2024). Background on the whole study: Among healthy controls, the CDR3 'QG' motif was associated with a particular HLA allele. The study compared the TCRbeta repertoires of patients with CD4+ T-cell large granular lymphocyte leukemia against the TCRbeta repertoires of healthy blood donors. Flow cytometry on FACSCanto II or FACSVerse confirmed that purified fractions exceeded 95% purity among lymphocytes. Study-wide findings and limitations: Each patient's main leukemic clonotypes were private, but approximately 25% of these clonotypes showed up at low frequency in the non-leukemic repertoires of other patients. The data were not HLA-matched, and the higher clonality in CD4+ T-LGLL than in CD8+ T-LGLL could be due to the relatively small sample size. CD4-sorted patient repertoires appeared more clonal than healthy CD4+ repertoires, and this difference persisted after removing the putative leukemic clones. TRBV06-family usage was enriched among the top patient clones (8/27) compared with healthy controls (2/35).

Healthy controls were fewer than 40 blood donors whose buffy coats came from the Finnish Red Cross blood service. All TCR-sequenced material derived from peripheral blood: patient blood samples and healthy donor buffy coats. Peripheral blood mononuclear cells were isolated by Ficoll-Hypaque gradient centrifugation. Magnetic purification was used to isolate CD4+ cells from the buffy coats of the healthy controls. The Gentra Puregene Cell and Tissue kit was used for genomic DNA extraction, and quantification was performed on a Qubit 2.0 fluorometer. Only a few counts were recorded for this clone. Its antigen remains undetermined. No base-level quality is on record; no much larger clone is a single base apart. The V end loses 8 bases and the J end loses 3 bases, and a stretch of 12 bases separates them. The CDR3 sequence holds 13 residues, the cysteine and phenylalanine included. The sequence is cut down to CDR3 DNA, 39 bases in frame from base 1. Reading the germline V gene (reference sequence) gives CDR1 SEHNR and CDR2 FQNEAQ.

TCRbeta rearrangements were sequenced from genomic DNA using the immunoSEQ assay at survey resolution. The authors' analysis ran thus. A lowest detectable productive clonotype frequency of 2.59 x 10-5 was observed in the TCR sequencing data. Only productive TCRbeta rearrangements, defined as complete and in-frame sequences, were included in the analyses. Simpson clonality, calculated in the immunoSEQ Analyzer version 3.0, was used as the measure of sample clonality. Clones were grouped by frequency into very rare, small, medium, large (1-20%) or hyperexpanded (>20%) categories. Generation probabilities were estimated with OLGA 1.2.3, V-gene circos plots were generated with VDJtools, specificities were searched for in VDJdb, and CDR3 motifs were identified with GLIPH. As stored in TCRdb, this immuneACCESS dataset retains in-frame rearrangements with V and J assigned. A fraction of the clones does not appear; measured against another copy, unresolved V genes explain less than half of the discrepancy, and the remainder lacks a known reason. V and J calls and clone size are given by that table; D and trimming were obtained from the DNA. The sample yields about 30,000 clones; about 81% were counted once. Of the sample, approximately 3.1% falls within the top ten clones.

The sequence came from a human donor in good health. The sample consisted of CD4+ T cells from blood buffy coats. The chain was built from TRBV7-9 and TRBJ2-3; tentative D gene TRBD2, with 6 bases matching. CDR3 protein: CASAGLRTDTQYF. The DNA sequence is given as TGTGCCAGCGCGGGACTTAGAACAGATACGCAGTATTTT.